This note documents a single T cell receptor beta chain sequence. Its target is unknown. Use of 60 Vbeta and 13 Jbeta primers characterized the PCR. Data came from immunoSEQ multiplex PCR; TCRdb stores just in-frame clones and leaves some out. The top ten hold about 1.8% of the sample, which has 100,000 to 150,000 clones, approximately 80% seen once. The sample belongs to a study of cytomegalovirus exposure and HLA in healthy donors. General study findings and limits: Accurate predictions that matched the HLA-A and HLA-B alleles of most subjects were reportedly made from TCR beta sequences. A highly shared variant cluster was judged a likely technical artifact.

Donors likely had unrecorded immune exposures despite being nominally healthy when sampled. The CDR3 consists of 17 residues. J was trimmed by 0 bases and V by 4 bases; bases with no gene match: 6. Germline V gene sequence: CDR1 MGHRA, CDR2 YSYEKL. V and J are TRBV4-1 and TRBJ2-6; 7 bases are shared with TRBD1. The clonotype comes from a man between 18 and 29 years old in good health and CMV-seronegative. Sequenced sample: PBMCs. The CDR3 DNA reads TGCGCCAGCAGCCCACAGACAGGGATCTCTGGGGCCAACGTCCTGACTTTC. This codes for CASSPQTGISGANVLTF.